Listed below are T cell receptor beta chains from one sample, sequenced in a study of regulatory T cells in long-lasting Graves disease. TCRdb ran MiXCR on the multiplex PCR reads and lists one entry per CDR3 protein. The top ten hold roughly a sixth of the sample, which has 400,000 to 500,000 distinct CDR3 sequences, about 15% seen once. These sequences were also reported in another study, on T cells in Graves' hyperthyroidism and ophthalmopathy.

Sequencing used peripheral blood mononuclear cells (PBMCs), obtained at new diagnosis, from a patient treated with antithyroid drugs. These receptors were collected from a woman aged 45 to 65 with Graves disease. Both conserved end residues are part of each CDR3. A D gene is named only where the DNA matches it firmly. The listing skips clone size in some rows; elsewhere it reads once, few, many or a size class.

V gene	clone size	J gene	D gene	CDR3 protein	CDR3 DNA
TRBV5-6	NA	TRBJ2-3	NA	CASSLVGDDKDTQYF	TGTGCCAGCAGCTTGGTTGGGGATGATAAAGATACGCAGTATTTT
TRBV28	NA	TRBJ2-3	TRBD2	CASSLWHLAGAGDTQYF	TGTGCCAGCAGTTTATGGCACCTAGCGGGAGCGGGAGATACGCAGTATTTT
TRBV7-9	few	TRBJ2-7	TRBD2	CASSFGLAEFYEQYF	TGTGCCAGCAGCTTCGGACTAGCGGAGTTCTACGAGCAGTACTTC
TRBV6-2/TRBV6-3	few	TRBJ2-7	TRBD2	CASSYVSGGNYEQYF	TGTGCCAGCAGTTACGTAAGCGGGGGGAATTACGAGCAGTACTTC
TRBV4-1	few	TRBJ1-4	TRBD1	CASSRDSEKLFF	TGCGCCAGCAGCCGGGACAGTGAAAAACTGTTTTTT
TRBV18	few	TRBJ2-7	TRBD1	CASSPLTYRGQATHEQYF	TGTGCCAGCTCACCACTTACGTACAGGGGACAAGCTACGCACGAGCAGTACTTC
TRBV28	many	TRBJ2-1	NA	CASTRGGGNEQFF	TGTGCCAGCACCCGGGGAGGGGGCAATGAGCAGTTCTTC
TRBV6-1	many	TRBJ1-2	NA	CASRRNYGYTF	TGTGCCAGCAGGCGGAACTATGGCTACACCTTC
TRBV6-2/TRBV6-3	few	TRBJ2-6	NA	CASSYGVRRDTGANVLTF	TGTGCCAGCAGTTACGGAGTACGAAGGGACACTGGGGCCAACGTCCTGACTTTC
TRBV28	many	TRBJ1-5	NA	CASSLAYSNQPQHF	TGTGCCAGCAGTTTAGCCTATAGCAATCAGCCCCAGCATTTT
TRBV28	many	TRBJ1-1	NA	CAILGGVASQAFF	TGTGCCATCCTGGGGGGGGTGGCCTCGCAAGCTTTCTTT
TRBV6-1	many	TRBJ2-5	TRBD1	CASSESFHGTGGYGTQYF	TGTGCCAGCAGTGAGAGCTTCCATGGGACAGGGGGCTACGGGACCCAGTACTTC
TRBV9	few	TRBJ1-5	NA	CASSVGGGDNQPQHF	TGTGCCAGCAGCGTAGGAGGTGGAGATAATCAGCCCCAGCATTTT
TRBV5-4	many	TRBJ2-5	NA	CASSLPRDTQETQYF	TGTGCCAGCAGCTTGCCGAGGGACACCCAAGAGACCCAGTACTTC
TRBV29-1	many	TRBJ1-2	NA	CSVEDDVAGLYGYTF	TGCAGCGTTGAAGACGATGTTGCAGGGCTCTATGGCTACACCTTC
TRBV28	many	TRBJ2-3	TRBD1	CASTGTGPSTDTQYF	TGTGCCAGCACCGGGACAGGGCCTAGCACAGATACGCAGTATTTT
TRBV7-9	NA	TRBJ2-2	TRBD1	CASSLRTGVDIRNTGELFF	TGTGCCAGCAGCCTCCGGACAGGAGTTGATATCCGGAACACCGGGGAGCTGTTTTTT
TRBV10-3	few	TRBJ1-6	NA	CAISESGYNSPLHF	TGTGCCATCAGTGAGTCGGGCTATAATTCACCCCTCCACTTT
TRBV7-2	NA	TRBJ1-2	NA	CASSYDRIYGYTF	TGTGCCAGCAGCTACGACAGGATCTATGGCTACACCTTC
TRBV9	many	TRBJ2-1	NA	CASSPISVPYNEQFF	TGTGCCAGCAGCCCAATCAGCGTCCCCTACAATGAGCAGTTCTTC
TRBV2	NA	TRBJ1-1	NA	CASSRGPANTEAFF	TGTGCCAGCAGCCGGGGACCGGCGAACACTGAAGCTTTCTTT
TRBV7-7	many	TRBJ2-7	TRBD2	CAFGQGLADYEQYF	TGTGCTTTCGGCCAGGGACTAGCGGACTACGAGCAGTACTTC
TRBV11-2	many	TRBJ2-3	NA	CASSFRADTQYF	TGTGCCAGCAGCTTCCGTGCAGATACGCAGTATTTT
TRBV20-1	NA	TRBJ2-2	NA	CSARDPRSAGRDTGELFF	TGCAGTGCTAGAGATCCTCGGTCGGCCGGGCGGGACACCGGGGAGCTGTTTTTT
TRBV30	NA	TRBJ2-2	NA	CAWSVHPGLFF	TGTGCCTGGAGTGTCCACCCGGGGCTGTTTTTT
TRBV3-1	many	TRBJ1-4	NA	CASSQSGDLQGGNEKLFF	TGTGCCAGCAGCCAAAGTGGGGACTTACAGGGAGGGAATGAAAAACTGTTTTTT
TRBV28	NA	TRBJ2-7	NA	CASRTTGTYEQYF	TGTGCCAGCAGAACCACAGGAACCTACGAGCAGTACTTC
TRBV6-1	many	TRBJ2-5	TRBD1	CASSQQGAGETQYF	TGTGCCAGCAGTCAACAGGGGGCTGGGGAGACCCAGTACTTC
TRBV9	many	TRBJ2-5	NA	CASSVSGRYQETQYF	TGTGCCAGCAGCGTTTCGGGCAGGTACCAAGAGACCCAGTACTTC
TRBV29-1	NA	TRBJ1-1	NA	CSVFGRVQTEAFF	TGCAGCGTATTCGGCAGGGTCCAAACTGAAGCTTTCTTT
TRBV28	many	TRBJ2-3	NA	CASSLPGETDTQYF	TGTGCCAGCAGTTTACCAGGGGAGACAGATACGCAGTATTTT